A selection of T cell receptor beta chains follows, all from one sample in a study of blood T cell repertoires in COVID-19. Assay: immunoSEQ multiplex PCR; the TCRdb copy retains only in-frame clones and omits some. The table has around 450,000 clones, about 90% seen once. Sequenced sample: PBMCs or T cells enriched from blood (not recorded which). These receptor sequences come from a man between 18 and 29 years old who had recovered from COVID-19. The CDR3 runs from the conserved cysteine through the conserved F or W. The D gene is left open where the match is weak. The size field is filled for only some rows; it gives once, few, many or a size class.

TRBJ1-1 TRBD1 . TRBV4-1 CASSQPGQGTEAFF TGCGCCAGCAGCCAACCGGGACAGGGGACTGAAGCTTTCTTT
TRBJ1-5 . . TRBV2 CASSRQKWEPQHF TGTGCCAGCAGCCGACAAAAATGGGAGCCCCAGCATTTT
TRBJ1-3 . once TRBV21-1 CASSKARAGNTIYF TGTGCCAGCAGCAAAGCCAGGGCTGGAAACACCATATATTTT
TRBJ2-7 . . TRBV6-5 CASSYVVGGYEQYF TGTGCCAGCAGTTACGTCGTAGGGGGCTACGAGCAGTACTTC
TRBJ2-5 . . TRBV3-1/TRBV3-2 CASSQTSLAALQETQYF TGTGCCAGCAGCCAAACCTCATTAGCGGCCCTCCAAGAGACCCAGTACTTC
TRBJ1-5 . . TRBV5-8 CASSFTGQPQHF TGTGCCAGCAGCTTTACGGGACAGCCCCAGCATTTT
TRBJ1-2 . . TRBV28 CASSFGRYGYTF TGTGCCAGCAGTTTCGGCAGGTATGGCTACACCTTC
TRBJ2-1 . . TRBV7-2 CASSSQYGDEQFF TGTGCCAGCAGCTCACAATACGGGGATGAGCAGTTCTTC
TRBJ1-2 . . TRBV14 CASSLAGDNYGYTF TGTGCCAGCAGCCTCGCAGGTGACAACTATGGCTACACCTTC
TRBJ1-1 . . TRBV7-8 CASSHRPDSLNTEAFF TGTGCCAGCAGCCATCGGCCCGACAGTCTGAACACTGAAGCTTTCTTT
TRBJ1-1 . . TRBV6-2/TRBV6-3 CASSYTYWAALNTEAFF TGTGCCAGCAGTTACACGTACTGGGCAGCTCTGAACACTGAAGCTTTCTTT
TRBJ2-1 . once TRBV9 CASSVAPSLENEQFF TGTGCCAGCAGCGTCGCGCCGTCCTTGGAGAATGAGCAGTTCTTC
TRBJ1-3 . . TRBV27 CASSLSVDWIEDTIYF TGTGCCAGCAGTTTATCTGTGGACTGGATTGAGGACACCATATATTTT
TRBJ2-1 TRBD2 . TRBV5-1 CASSGGTSGISYNEQFF TGCGCCAGCAGCGGAGGGACTAGCGGGATATCCTACAATGAGCAGTTCTTC
TRBJ1-2 TRBD1 . TRBV9 CASSSWTGNYGYTF TGTGCCAGCAGCTCATGGACAGGGAACTATGGCTACACCTTC
TRBJ2-1 . . TRBV7-9 CASSLGYRDNEQFF TGTGCCAGCAGCTTAGGTTACCGGGACAATGAGCAGTTCTTC
TRBJ2-7 . . TRBV5-4 CASSPEILYGVKEQYF TGTGCCAGCAGCCCCGAGATTTTATATGGAGTAAAAGAGCAGTACTTC
TRBJ1-1 . . TRBV27 CASRGSHESTEAFF TGTGCCAGCCGAGGCTCTCATGAATCCACTGAAGCTTTCTTT
TRBJ1-4 . . TRBV18 CASSPTEATNEKLFF TGTGCCAGCTCACCGACGGAGGCAACTAATGAAAAACTGTTTTTT
TRBJ2-7 TRBD1 . TRBV28 CASILTGDSYEQYF TGTGCCAGCATATTAACAGGGGATTCCTACGAGCAGTACTTC
TRBJ1-4 . . TRBV7-9 CASSLAQAVISSNEKLFF TGTGCCAGCAGCTTAGCCCAGGCTGTTATTTCTTCTAATGAAAAACTGTTTTTT
TRBJ1-4 TRBD1 . TRBV7-9 CASSLAKGQTEKLFF TGTGCCAGCAGCTTAGCGAAGGGACAGACTGAAAAACTGTTTTTT
TRBJ2-7 . once TRBV7-9 CASSLAPAGYEQYF TGTGCCAGCAGCTTAGCCCCGGCGGGCTACGAGCAGTACTTC
TRBJ2-5 TRBD2 . TRBV2 CASFLAAGEETQYF TGTGCCAGCTTTCTGGCAGCGGGGGAAGAGACCCAGTACTTC
TRBJ1-1 . . TRBV28 CASSSDWNTEAFF TGTGCCAGCAGTTCGGACTGGAACACTGAAGCTTTCTTT
TRBJ1-5 TRBD1 . TRBV6-5 CASSYGTGVNQPQHF TGTGCCAGCAGTTATGGGACAGGGGTGAATCAGCCCCAGCATTTT
TRBJ2-2 TRBD1 . TRBV5-1 CASSVDRANTGELFF TGCGCCAGCAGCGTAGACAGGGCGAACACCGGGGAGCTGTTTTTT
TRBJ2-1 TRBD2 . TRBV5-1 CASTGTSGRSSYNEQFF TGCGCCAGCACCGGGACTAGCGGGAGGTCTTCCTACAATGAGCAGTTCTTC